This TCR beta chain was sequenced during a study of regulatory T cells in long-lasting Graves disease (dated by TCRdb to the early 2020s). Looking at the study overall: In the newly diagnosed Graves' disease group, patients had been taking antithyroid drugs for less than 3 months. This study used TCR sequencing and RNA sequencing of peripheral blood to compare persistent Graves' disease patients against newly diagnosed Graves' disease patients. The study was registered as a clinical trial and conducted in China. A total of 35 or so samples were covered by TCR sequencing, comprising around 13 persistent and about 20 newly diagnosed Graves' disease patients.

This clonotype appeared many times. The antigen it recognizes is unknown. No per-base quality is available; no much larger clone lies one base away. What the work shows at the level of the full study, not this receptor alone: The authors acknowledged the small sample size as a limitation that may reduce accuracy. Lower TCR Shannon entropy and fewer highly expanded clones were observed in persistent Graves' disease patients than in newly diagnosed patients, which suggested clonal expansion. Peripheral blood alone was examined, since thyroid tissue, which constituted the primary lesion, could not be accessed. More public clonotypes were shared among persistent patients (2,741) than among newly diagnosed patients (approximately 1,000). Sequencing and analysis were limited to the TCR beta chain.

Explained via the paper, the time point label denotes: newly diagnosed GD, antithyroid drugs for less than 3 months. RNA was extracted from PBMCs in TRIzol for both TCR sequencing and RNA sequencing. The diagnosis of Graves' disease followed American Thyroid Association guidelines. Patients were recruited from an endocrinology department in Xi'an, China. Each patient gave 9 to 10 milliliters of peripheral blood, collected in an EDTA anticoagulant tube. PBMCs were isolated by Ficoll Paque Plus density gradient separation without further T cell sorting. An Agilent 2100 Bioanalyzer and agarose gel were used to check RNA quality, while a NanoDrop 2000 measured RNA concentration. The receptor library was made with multiplex PCR. The instrument was an Illumina HiSeq 4000. To build TCR beta libraries, CDR3 regions were amplified by Arm-PCR using iRepertoire HTBI primers. Gel purification was performed on PCR products prior to sequencing. The study's own analysis went as follows. Across samples, some 62 TRBV and 13 to 15 TRBJ segments were identified and used for gene usage analysis of CDR3 amino acid clonotypes. Filtered high-quality paired reads were merged into contigs using COPE and FqMerger. Contigs were aligned with BLAST to IMGT TRBV, TRBD and TRBJ reference genes, and CDR3 was defined per IMGT. Clonotypes above 0.1% frequency were classified as highly expanded clones. Shannon entropy served as the measure of repertoire diversity, while the Gini coefficient captured V-J evenness. A clonotype was considered public if more than one individual shared it. TCRdb reprocessing: public reads trimmed at Q25 with fastp, clones called with MiXCR, in-frame beta chains kept. A single entry per CDR3 protein holds the most common genes and DNA from its merged rows. The V and J calls and clone size are TCRdb's, not the authors'. The table for this sample lists around 400,000 distinct CDR3 sequences; about 14% of them were counted only once. The ten largest clonotypes hold about 20% of the sample.

This material consisted of peripheral blood mononuclear cells (PBMCs), taken at new diagnosis, from a patient treated with antithyroid drugs. The TCR originated in a female donor with Graves disease.

The nucleotides read TGTGCCAGCAAGGAGACAGAAAGCACAGATACGCAGTATTTT. Its product reads: CASKETESTDTQYF. The rearrangement combines TRBV9 with TRBJ2-3; TRBD1 is a possible D gene, resting on 5 matching bases. Including the terminal cysteine and phenylalanine, the CDR3 comprises 14 residues. Just CDR3 DNA is preserved here, 42 bases in frame from base 1. The germline V gene encodes CDR1 SGDLS and CDR2 YYNGEE. Between the V and J ends, shortened by 6 bases and 0 bases respectively, the junction contains 11 bases.